This T cell receptor (beta chain) was sequenced for a study of T-cell memory formation after mild COVID-19 (dated by TCRdb to the early 2020s). Broadly, across the study: Most TCR sequence clusters were specific to one of the two donors. Two young, previously healthy adult volunteers, one female and one male, were included in the cohort. T-cell clones expanding and contracting after mild COVID-19 in a couple of donors were tracked by longitudinal TCRalpha and TCRbeta repertoire sequencing. The investigation overall reported the following: The second-wave clones that peaked on day 37 were not confirmed to be SARS-CoV-2 specific. Balanced CD4/CD8 phenotypes were observed for clones contracting from day 15 to 85, whereas a bias towards CD4+ was observed for a second wave of clones expanding from day 15 to 37. The detection of some responding clones in pre-infection memory suggests that pre-existing cross-reactive memory T cells joined the SARS-CoV-2 response. The study included only a couple of mild cases, and larger cohorts that include severe cases with pre-infection samples were judged to be necessary. Contracting CD4+ clones appeared mostly in the CM and EM memory subsets, whereas CD8+ clones were enriched in EMRA.

This clonotype turned up a few times. Its antigen is not yet known. No base quality information exists; no much larger clone differs at one position. The CDR3 has 15 amino acids, counting the end cysteine and phenylalanine. The retained sequence is limited to the CDR3, 45 bases, with the frame set at the first base. The V end loses 1 base and the J end loses 4 bases, and a stretch of 11 bases separates them. The germline V gene (reference sequence) gives CDR1 as SGHKS and CDR2 as YYEKEE. Reads for this sample came from an Illumina NovaSeq 6000. Using 5'RACE with constant-segment primers, TCRalpha and TCRbeta cDNA libraries were constructed, with sample barcodes and unique molecular identifiers added in the process. Trizol reagent was used to extract RNA from every sample. Library amplification was performed in two PCR steps, and a second sample barcode and Illumina TruSeq adapters were introduced in the second step. The libraries were sequenced on an Illumina NovaSeq using 2 x 150 bp paired-end reads. Per the original workflow: Demultiplexing of reads and collapsing into UMI-guided consensus sequences were performed with migec v1.2.7. With mixcr v2.1.11, UMI consensuses were aligned to TRA and TRB V and J templates and assembled into clonotypes. Clonotypes were classified as expanded or contracted when called significant by both edgeR and NoisET, with noise models trained on biological replicates. For edgeR calls, the thresholds were a false discovery rate-adjusted p below 0.01 and a log2 fold-change of 1. As an exploratory analysis of dynamics, PCA with hierarchical clustering was applied to max-normalized trajectories of the 1000 most abundant clonotypes. The CD4 or CD8 phenotype of responding clones was assigned using the separately sequenced CD4+ and CD8+ repertoires. TCRdb took the public reads, trimmed them with fastp at Q25, ran MiXCR for clone calling and kept in-frame beta chains. Every distinct CDR3 protein forms one entry, paired with its most common genes and DNA. TCRdb's processing, not the authors' own work, is the source of the V and J calls. This sample holds around 370,000 distinct CDR3 sequences; roughly 20% were observed only once. The ten largest make up around 12% of the sample.

Ficoll-Paque density gradient centrifugation was the method used to isolate PBMCs. The TCR sequence derives from an adult woman who had mild COVID-19 (a few samples of this study predate the infection). The sample titles of this study are shuffled in the database, so cell type and time point are left out; the donor was told from shared clones. Sequenced sample: PBMCs or a T cell subset sorted from them (not recorded which). The rearrangement combines TRBV5-5 with TRBJ2-2; matching of 6 bases hints at TRBD1 as the D gene. The CDR3 region has the sequence CASSLRAGATGELFF. The nucleotides read TGTGCCAGCAGCTTGAGGGCAGGGGCCACCGGGGAGCTGTTTTTT.